These 15 T cell receptor beta chains came from one sample sequenced in a study of T cell repertoires in cytomegalovirus infection. TCRdb redid the calling of the reads with MiXCR, one entry per CDR3 protein. In the table there are 350,000 to 450,000 distinct CDR3 sequences, 15% to 20% of which are singletons. The sequenced material came from PBMCs. The receptors shown here come from a human donor in good health (CMV status not recorded). Some clones in this sample may be carry-over from other donors' samples.

In the case of this clonotype: This may stem from a read error, because a much larger clone lies one nucleotide away. V gene TRBV7-9 combines with J gene TRBJ1-2; perhaps TRBD1 as D (5 bases). The CDR3 contains 15 residues. In germline, CDR1 is SEHNR, CDR2 FQNEAQ (reference sequence). The ends were cut back, 4 bases at V and 4 bases at J, with 16 bases in the middle. The CDR3 nucleotides are TGTGCCAGCAGCTCAGGAGATGGGGCCACCTATGGCTACACCTTC. Protein: CASSSGDGATYGYTF. Full variable domain (missing parts from reference TRBV7-9 and TRBJ1-2): DTGVSQNPRHKITKRGQNVTFRCDPISEHNRLYWYRQTLGQGPEFLTYFQNEAQLEKSRLLSDRFSAERPKGSFSTLEIQRTEQGDSAMYLCASSSGDGATYGYTFGSGTRLTVV.

This clonotype came up many times. The chain carries TRBV7-9 and TRBJ2-1; D possibly corresponds to TRBD1 (5 bases). Germline V CDR1 and CDR2: SEHNR, FQNEAQ (reference sequence). V shed 5 bases and J shed 3 bases, with 14 bases lying between them. The CDR3 contains 15 residues. As DNA, the CDR3 is TGTGCCAGCAGCCCAGGCGTAGGGGACTACAATGAGCAGTTCTTC. This sequence encodes CASSPGVGDYNEQFF.

V gene TRBV20-1 combines with J gene TRBJ2-1; D call uncertain. Germline V gene data show CDR1 as DFQATT and CDR2 as SNEGSKA (reference sequence). CDR3 length: 8 amino acids. V was cut by 6 bases and J by 12 bases, with 6 bases left in between. The CDR3 here is CSAGSQFF. Here the CDR3 DNA reads TGCAGTGCGGGGTCGCAGTTCTTC.

This clonotype was seen many times. The J gene is TRBJ2-1, the V gene TRBV7-8; D might be TRBD2 (6 bases). The CDR3 sequence is 15 residues long. Per germline, CDR1 SGHVS and CDR2 FQNEAQ. V was shortened by 5 bases and J by 1 base, with 12 bases between the two germline ends. CDR3 protein: CASSPGSGSYNEQFF. CDR3 DNA sequence: TGTGCCAGCAGCCCCGGAAGCGGGTCCTACAATGAGCAGTTCTTC.

This clonotype was recorded many times. This chain links TRBV12-3 or TRBV12-4 with TRBJ1-2; TRBD1 might be the D (5 bases). The CDR3 length is 13 residues. Trimming took 1 base from V and 6 from J, leaving 9 bases between them. In nucleotides, the CDR3 is TGTGCCAGCAGTTTAGGCAGGGTAAATGGCTACACCTTC. Its translation is CASSLGRVNGYTF.

CDR3 sequence: CASSWEYSTDTQYF. DNA for the CDR3: TGTGCCAGCAGTTGGGAATATTCCACAGATACGCAGTATTTT. The rearrangement links TRBV12-3 or TRBV12-4 to TRBJ2-3; no reliable D call. V gave up 4 bases and J gave up 2 bases, with 10 bases separating them. CDR3 length equals 14 residues.

A few counts support this clonotype. V usage is TRBV20-1 and J usage is TRBJ2-7; 8 bases agree with TRBD1. The J segment lost 4 bases and the V segment lost 2 bases, leaving 13 bases of the junction unmatched. Germline V gene lookup returns CDR1 DFQATT and CDR2 SNEGSKA (reference sequence). CDR3 size: 16 residues. This CDR3 reads CSARPLQRQGNYEQYF. DNA of the CDR3: TGCAGTGCTAGACCGCTACAGAGACAGGGGAATTACGAGCAGTACTTC.

The chain uses TRBV12-3 or TRBV12-4 and TRBJ2-1, with D perhaps matching TRBD2 (7 bases). Deletions cut 4 bases from V and 3 bases from J, with 16 bases between. The CDR3 spans 16 residues. CDR3 in DNA: TGTGCCAGCAGTTACGAGGTGGGGGGGCTCTACAATGAGCAGTTCTTC. Protein: CASSYEVGGLYNEQFF.

This clonotype was seen a few times. The chain joins TRBV15 to TRBJ1-1; possible D gene TRBD1, 6 bases. CDR1 LNHNV and CDR2 YYDKDF come from the germline V gene (reference sequence). Trimming shortened V by 8 bases and J by 4 bases, and 11 bases separated the two germline ends. CDR3 size: 12 residues. Here the CDR3 reads CATGGARTEAFF. DNA for the CDR3: TGTGCCACCGGGGGGGCCCGCACTGAAGCTTTCTTT.

The J gene is TRBJ2-5, the V gene TRBV2; a weak D match, TRBD1 (6 bases). Trimming removed 11 bases from V and 5 bases from J, with 12 bases in between. The CDR3 runs to 11 residues. Looked up from germline, CDR1 is SNHLY and CDR2 is FYNNEI. CDR3 amino acids: CASAQGETQYF. CDR3 coding DNA: TGTGCCTCAGCGCAGGGGGAGACCCAGTACTTC.

The gene calls are TRBV20-1 and TRBJ1-6; D is unclear. CDR1 is DFQATT, CDR2 SNEGSKA, per germline (reference sequence). V lost 2 bases, J lost 5 bases, and 4 bases lay in between. The CDR3 is 12 residues long. CDR3 protein: CSARQNNSPLHF. CDR3 sequence (DNA): TGCAGTGCTAGACAGAATAATTCACCCCTCCACTTT.

This clonotype was found a few times. The chain joins TRBV7-2 to TRBJ2-7, with 8 positions matching TRBD2. V lost 6 bases to trimming and J lost 0 bases; unmatched junction nucleotides: 4. Germline CDR1 and CDR2: SGHTA and FQGNSA. The length of the CDR3 is 14 residues. CDR3 protein: CASRTGGGSYEQYF. As DNA, the CDR3 is TGTGCCAGCAGGACCGGGGGGGGCTCCTACGAGCAGTACTTC. The full variable domain, completed using reference TRBV7-2 and TRBJ2-7, is GAGVSQSPSNKVTEKGKDVELRCDPISGHTALYWYRQSLGQGLEFLIYFQGNSAPDKSGLPSDRFSAERTGGSVSTLTIQRTQQEDSAVYLCASRTGGGSYEQYFGPGTRLTVT.

This clonotype occurred a few times. This chain links TRBV2 with TRBJ2-1, with 14 positions matching TRBD2. V trimming: 7 bases; J trimming: 10 bases; junction bases outside the gene matches: 6. The germline CDR1 and CDR2 sequences are SNHLY and FYNNEI. The CDR3 is 14 residues long. The CDR3 loop is CASMGLAGVGEQFF. The CDR3 DNA reads as TGTGCCAGCATGGGACTAGCGGGAGTAGGCGAGCAGTTCTTC.

The V and J genes are TRBV12-5 and TRBJ2-3, with unresolved D. The CDR3 has 13 residues. V lost 2 bases to trimming and J lost 10 bases, with 13 bases between them. Germline assignment: CDR1 LGHNT and CDR2 FRNRAP. CDR3 DNA: TGTGCTAGTGGTTTGAATCCCCTCGGGCCGCAGTATTTT. It encodes CASGLNPLGPQYF.

This clonotype occurred a few times. The CDR3 spells CASSQEMASRTQETQYF. DNA of the CDR3: TGTGCCAGCAGCCAAGAAATGGCTAGCCGAACACAAGAGACCCAGTACTTC. The chain combines TRBV4-2 with TRBJ2-5; weak D call: TRBD2 (5 bases). CDR1 and CDR2 (germline): LGHNA, YNFKEQ. Trimming cost V 0 bases and J 2 bases, with 16 bases left between them. This CDR3 has 17 amino acids.